This T cell receptor beta chain was sequenced during a study of tumor-infiltrating lymphocytes in glioblastoma multiforme (dated by TCRdb to 2016 to 2017). For the study in its entirety: To test whether intratumoral genomic heterogeneity fosters TIL diversity, the study jointly examined somatic mutations, TIL diversity and immune response activity.

The AllPrep DNA/RNA mini kit was used to purify genomic DNA and total RNA at the same time from each of the 10 or so tumor samples. Every RNA sample had an RNA integrity number above 6.5 and an OD 260/280 ratio above 1.9. This clonotype is described as medium-sized (0.01 to 0.1%). It has no known antigen specificity. No base-level quality is on record; no much larger clone is a single base apart. A modified ARM-PCR protocol with multiple V-beta primers and a C-beta primer was used to build TCRB libraries from RNA via three nested multiplex PCR rounds. ProtoScript II Reverse Transcriptase and a C-beta primer were used to synthesize TCRB-specific cDNA from around 550 ng total RNA. The description of the TCRB libraries did not include any unique molecular identifiers. In the third PCR, barcodes and adapters were added over 25 cycles using Deep VentR (exo-) polymerase, and bands of 250-500 bp were then gel purified. TCRB libraries were sequenced on an Illumina HiSeq 2500 with 250 bp paired-end reads. Concerning the study's data processing: Trimmomatic was used to clean reads, FLASH to merge reads, MiGEC to assign V, D and J segments, and VDJtools to perform the analysis. Repertoire diversity was quantified with the Shannon-Wiener diversity index calculated using VDJtools. TCRdb applied fastp at Q25 and MiXCR to the public reads, then kept only in-frame beta chains. CDR3 protein sequences are deduplicated, and each keeps its most common genes and DNA. Clone size and V and J calls follow TCRdb, not the original study. This sample comprises some 10,000 distinct CDR3 sequences, 66% of them detected only once. The ten largest clones add up to around 29% of the sample.

The investigation overall reported the following: Because T cells carry unequal numbers of TCR transcripts, RNA-based TCR sequencing may distort clone frequencies. The authors noted that sorting T cells into functional subsets, which was not done in this study, would be a future improvement. Generalizability is limited because the TCR and somatic mutation analysis included only one glioblastoma patient.

Sequenced sample: brain tumor tissue. This TCR was recovered from a male donor with glioblastoma.

At the DNA level, the sequence is TGCAGCGTTGAAGGGACAGACTACAATGAGCAGTTCTTC. It encodes CSVEGTDYNEQFF. The rearrangement combines TRBV29-1 with TRBJ2-1; the D gene is perhaps TRBD1, on 6 matching bases. The CDR3 runs 13 amino acids, cysteine and phenylalanine included. Left in the record is the CDR3 DNA by itself, 39 bases read in frame from the first base. V is cut by 1 base and J by 3 bases, and the space between the germline ends is 7 bases. CDR1 SQVTM and CDR2 ANQGSEA are derived from the germline V gene.